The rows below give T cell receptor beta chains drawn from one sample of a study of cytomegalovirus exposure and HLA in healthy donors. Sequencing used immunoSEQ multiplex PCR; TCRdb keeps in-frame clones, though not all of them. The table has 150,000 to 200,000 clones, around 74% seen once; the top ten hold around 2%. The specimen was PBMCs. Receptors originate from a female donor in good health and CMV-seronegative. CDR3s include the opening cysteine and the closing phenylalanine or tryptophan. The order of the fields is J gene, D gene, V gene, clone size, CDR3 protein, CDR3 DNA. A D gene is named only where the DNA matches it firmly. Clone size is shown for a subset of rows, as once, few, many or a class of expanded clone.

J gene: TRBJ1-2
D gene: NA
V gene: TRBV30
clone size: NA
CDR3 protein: CALDKGNYGYTF
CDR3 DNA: TGTGCCCTCGATAAGGGGAACTATGGCTACACCTTC

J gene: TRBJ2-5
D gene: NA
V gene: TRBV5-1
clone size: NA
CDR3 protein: CASSLFSSEETQYF
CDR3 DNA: TGCGCCAGCAGCTTGTTTTCTAGCGAGGAGACCCAGTACTTC

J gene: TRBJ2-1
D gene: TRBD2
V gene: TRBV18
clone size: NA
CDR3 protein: CATKLAGNEQFF
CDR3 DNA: TGTGCCACCAAACTAGCGGGCAATGAGCAGTTCTTC

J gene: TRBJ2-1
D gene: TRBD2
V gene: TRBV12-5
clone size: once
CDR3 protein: CASAQTSGTTDEQFF
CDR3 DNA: TGTGCTAGTGCCCAAACTAGCGGGACCACAGATGAGCAGTTCTTC

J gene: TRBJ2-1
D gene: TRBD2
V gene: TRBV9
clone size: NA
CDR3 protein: CASSVGPFRLARDQNEQFF
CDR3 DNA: TGTGCCAGCAGCGTAGGCCCCTTTAGACTAGCGAGGGACCAGAATGAGCAGTTCTTC

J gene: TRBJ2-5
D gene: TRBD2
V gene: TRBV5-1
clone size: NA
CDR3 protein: CASSSGTSGGQTQYF
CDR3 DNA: TGCGCCAGCAGCTCCGGGACTAGCGGGGGACAGACCCAGTACTTC

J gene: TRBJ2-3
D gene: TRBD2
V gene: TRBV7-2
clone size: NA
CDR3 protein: CASSLWRGVSTDTQYF
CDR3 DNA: TGTGCCAGCAGCTTATGGCGGGGGGTTAGCACAGATACGCAGTATTTT

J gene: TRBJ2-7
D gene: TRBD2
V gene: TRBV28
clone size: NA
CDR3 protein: CASSSKWRGGYHLSYEQYF
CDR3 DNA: TGTGCCAGCAGTTCAAAATGGCGGGGGGGGTACCACCTCAGCTACGAGCAGTACTTC

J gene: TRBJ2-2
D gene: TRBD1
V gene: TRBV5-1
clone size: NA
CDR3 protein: CTSSWDRGHTGELFF
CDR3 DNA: TGCACCAGCAGCTGGGACAGGGGGCACACCGGGGAGCTGTTTTTT

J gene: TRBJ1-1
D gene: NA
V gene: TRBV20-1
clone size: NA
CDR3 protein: CSASGGTEAFF
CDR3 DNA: TGCAGTGCTAGCGGTGGTACTGAAGCTTTCTTT

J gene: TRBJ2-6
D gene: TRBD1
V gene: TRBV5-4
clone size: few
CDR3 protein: CASSMDRGHGANVLTF
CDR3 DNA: TGTGCCAGCAGCATGGACAGGGGGCATGGGGCCAACGTCCTGACTTTC

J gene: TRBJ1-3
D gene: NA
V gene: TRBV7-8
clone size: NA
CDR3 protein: CASSLWGGSGNTIYF
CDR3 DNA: TGTGCCAGCAGCTTATGGGGGGGGTCTGGAAACACCATATATTTT

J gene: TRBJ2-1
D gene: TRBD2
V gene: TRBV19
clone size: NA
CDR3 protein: CASSPSTSGVGRYNEQFF
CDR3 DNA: TGTGCCAGTAGTCCTTCGACTAGCGGGGTAGGGCGGTACAATGAGCAGTTCTTC

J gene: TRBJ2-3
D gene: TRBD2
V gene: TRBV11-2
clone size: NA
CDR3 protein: CASSNIAGRRTDTQYF
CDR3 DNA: TGTGCCAGCAGCAATATAGCGGGGAGGCGCACAGATACGCAGTATTTT

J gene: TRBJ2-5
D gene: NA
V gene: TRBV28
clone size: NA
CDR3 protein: CASRWRETQYF
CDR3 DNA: TGTGCCAGCAGATGGAGAGAGACCCAGTACTTC

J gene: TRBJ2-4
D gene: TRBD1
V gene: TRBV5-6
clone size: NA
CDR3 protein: CASSLGQGPRNIQYF
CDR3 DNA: TGTGCCAGCAGCTTGGGACAGGGGCCTAGAAACATTCAGTACTTC

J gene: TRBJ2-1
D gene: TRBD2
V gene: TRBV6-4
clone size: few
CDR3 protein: CASSVAGGGDEQFF
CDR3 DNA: TGTGCCAGCAGTGTAGCGGGAGGGGGCGATGAGCAGTTCTTC

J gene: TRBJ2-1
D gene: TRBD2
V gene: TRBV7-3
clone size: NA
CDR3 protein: CASSPGGSGRINEQFF
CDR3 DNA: TGTGCCAGCAGCCCCGGGGGCAGCGGGAGGATAAATGAGCAGTTCTTC

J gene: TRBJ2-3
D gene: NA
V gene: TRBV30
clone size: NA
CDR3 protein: CAWSTASGTDTQYF
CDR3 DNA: TGTGCCTGGAGTACGGCTAGCGGCACAGATACGCAGTATTTT

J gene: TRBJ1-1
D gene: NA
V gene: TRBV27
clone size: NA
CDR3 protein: CASSLSGGGTTEAFF
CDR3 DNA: TGTGCCAGCAGTTTATCGGGGGGGGGTACGACTGAAGCTTTCTTT

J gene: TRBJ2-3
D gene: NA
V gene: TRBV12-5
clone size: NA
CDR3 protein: CASSSSARSTDTQYF
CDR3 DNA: TGTGCTAGTTCCTCTAGCGCCCGGAGCACAGATACGCAGTATTTT

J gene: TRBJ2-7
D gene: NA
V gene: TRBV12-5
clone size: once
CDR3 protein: CASGSSDRPYEQYF
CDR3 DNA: TGTGCTAGTGGTTCGAGCGACAGACCCTACGAGCAGTACTTC

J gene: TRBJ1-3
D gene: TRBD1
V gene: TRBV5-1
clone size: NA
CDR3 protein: CASSPGTGGPTIYF
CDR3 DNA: TGCGCCAGCAGCCCCGGGACAGGGGGCCCCACCATATATTTT

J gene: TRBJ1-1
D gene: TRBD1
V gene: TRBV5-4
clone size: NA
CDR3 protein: CASSLEGQRNTEAFF
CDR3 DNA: TGTGCCAGCAGCCTGGAGGGACAGCGAAACACTGAAGCTTTCTTT

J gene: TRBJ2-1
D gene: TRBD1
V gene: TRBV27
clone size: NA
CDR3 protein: CASSSRTGYNEQFF
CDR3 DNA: TGTGCCAGCAGTTCTCGGACAGGCTACAATGAGCAGTTCTTC

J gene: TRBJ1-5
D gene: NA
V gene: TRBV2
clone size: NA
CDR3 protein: CASSQAWDQPQHF
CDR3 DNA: TGTGCCAGCAGTCAGGCATGGGATCAGCCCCAGCATTTT

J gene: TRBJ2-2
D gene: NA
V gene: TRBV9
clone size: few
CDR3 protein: CASSAIVSTGELFF
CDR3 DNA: TGTGCCAGCAGCGCCATAGTGAGCACCGGGGAGCTGTTTTTT

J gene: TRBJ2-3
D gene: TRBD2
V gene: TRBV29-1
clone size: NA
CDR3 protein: CSVDDPLRTSAGGSDTQYF
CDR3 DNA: TGCAGCGTTGACGACCCGCTCCGAACGTCAGCGGGAGGCTCAGATACGCAGTATTTT

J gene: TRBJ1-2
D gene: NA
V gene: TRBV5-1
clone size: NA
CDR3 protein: CASSFDSSYGYTF
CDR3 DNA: TGCGCCAGCAGCTTCGACAGCTCCTATGGCTACACCTTC

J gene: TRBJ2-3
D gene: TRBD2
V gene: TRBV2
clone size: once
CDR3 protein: CASRPSGALFTQYF
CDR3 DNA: TGTGCCAGCAGACCTAGCGGAGCCTTGTTTACGCAGTATTTT

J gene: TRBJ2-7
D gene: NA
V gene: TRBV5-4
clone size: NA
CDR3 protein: CASSSPGQSYEQYF
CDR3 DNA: TGTGCCAGCAGCTCCCCGGGACAAAGCTACGAGCAGTACTTC

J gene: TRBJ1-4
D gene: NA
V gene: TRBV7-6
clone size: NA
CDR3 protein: CASSLGPGVNEKLFF
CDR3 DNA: TGTGCCAGCAGCTTAGGGCCAGGGGTTAATGAAAAACTGTTTTTT

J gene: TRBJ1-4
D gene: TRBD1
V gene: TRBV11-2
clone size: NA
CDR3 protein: CASIKQTGGSNEKLFF
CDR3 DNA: TGTGCCAGCATCAAACAGACAGGGGGCTCTAATGAAAAACTGTTTTTT

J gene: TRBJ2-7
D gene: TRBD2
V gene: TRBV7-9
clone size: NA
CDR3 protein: CASSSTSGESYEQYF
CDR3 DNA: TGTGCCAGCAGCTCCACTAGCGGAGAGTCCTACGAGCAGTACTTC

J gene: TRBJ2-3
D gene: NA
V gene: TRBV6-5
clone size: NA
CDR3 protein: CASLKRWRSTDTQYF
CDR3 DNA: TGTGCCAGCCTAAAAAGGTGGCGGTCCACAGATACGCAGTATTTT

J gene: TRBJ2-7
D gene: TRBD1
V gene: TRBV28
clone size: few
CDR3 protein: CASTRAGTGSDYSSYEQYF
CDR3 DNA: TGTGCCAGCACCCGCGCCGGGACAGGGTCCGACTATAGCTCCTACGAGCAGTACTTC

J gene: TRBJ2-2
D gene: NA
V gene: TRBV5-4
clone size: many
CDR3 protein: CASSLDRNTGELFF
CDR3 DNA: TGTGCCAGCAGCTTGGACAGAAACACCGGGGAGCTGTTTTTT

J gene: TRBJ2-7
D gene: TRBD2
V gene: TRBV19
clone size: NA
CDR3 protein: CASSIVREGSYEQYF
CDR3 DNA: TGTGCCAGTAGTATAGTTCGGGAGGGTTCCTACGAGCAGTACTTC

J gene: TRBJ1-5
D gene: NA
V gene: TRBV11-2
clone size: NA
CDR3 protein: CASSLRQATGYNQPQHF
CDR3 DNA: TGTGCCAGCAGCTTGCGACAAGCGACAGGCTACAATCAGCCCCAGCATTTT

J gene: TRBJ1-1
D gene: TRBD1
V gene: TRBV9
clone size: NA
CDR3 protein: CASSPTGGGTEAFF
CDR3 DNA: TGTGCCAGCAGCCCAACAGGGGGCGGCACTGAAGCTTTCTTT

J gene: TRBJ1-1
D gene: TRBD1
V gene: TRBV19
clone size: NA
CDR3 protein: CASRQGEAFF
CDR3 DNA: TGTGCCAGTAGACAGGGGGAAGCTTTCTTT

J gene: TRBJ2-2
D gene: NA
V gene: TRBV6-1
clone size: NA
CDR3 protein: CASREWGDTGELFF
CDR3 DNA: TGTGCCAGCAGAGAATGGGGGGATACCGGGGAGCTGTTTTTT

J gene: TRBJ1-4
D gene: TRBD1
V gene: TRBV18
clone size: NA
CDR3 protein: CASSASTGGGEKLFF
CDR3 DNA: TGTGCCAGCTCAGCCTCGACAGGGGGGGGTGAAAAACTGTTTTTT

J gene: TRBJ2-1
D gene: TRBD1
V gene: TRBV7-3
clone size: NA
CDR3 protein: CASSLDRGSYNEQFF
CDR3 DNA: TGTGCCAGCAGCCTGGACAGGGGCTCCTACAATGAGCAGTTCTTC

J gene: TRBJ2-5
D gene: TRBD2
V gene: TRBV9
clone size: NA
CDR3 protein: CASSRSRRASGRLETQYF
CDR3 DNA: TGTGCCAGCAGCCGATCCAGGAGGGCTAGCGGGAGGTTGGAGACCCAGTACTTC

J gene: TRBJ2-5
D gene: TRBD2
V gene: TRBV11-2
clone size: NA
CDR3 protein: CASSLDGVSGRQETQYF
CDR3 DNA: TGTGCCAGCAGCTTAGATGGGGTGAGCGGGAGGCAAGAGACCCAGTACTTC

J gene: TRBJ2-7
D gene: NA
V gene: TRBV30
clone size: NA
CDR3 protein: CAWSSSSVIGGAYEQYF
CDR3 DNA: TGTGCCTGGAGTTCCTCAAGTGTGATCGGGGGAGCTTACGAGCAGTACTTC

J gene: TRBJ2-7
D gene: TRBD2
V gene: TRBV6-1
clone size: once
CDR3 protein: CASSEDRTSFAYEQYF
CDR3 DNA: TGTGCCAGCAGTGAAGACAGGACTAGCTTTGCCTACGAGCAGTACTTC

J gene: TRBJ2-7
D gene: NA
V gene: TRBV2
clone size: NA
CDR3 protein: CASSLPGYEQYF
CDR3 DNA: TGTGCCAGCAGCCTACCCGGCTACGAGCAGTACTTC

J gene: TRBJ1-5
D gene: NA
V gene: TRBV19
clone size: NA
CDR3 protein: CASSPGGAGATFNQPQHF
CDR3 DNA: TGTGCCAGTAGCCCGGGTGGGGCAGGGGCGACCTTCAATCAGCCCCAGCATTTT